This T cell receptor beta chain was retrieved from a study of metastatic and nonmetastatic thyroid tumors. Study in general: Malignant thyroid and benign thyroid patients provided blood and tumor or nodule tissue whose repertoires were compared.

Every patient was untreated before thyroid surgery. Study conclusions and caveats: Reported TCR beta diversity, measured in blood and tumor, was significantly higher for malignant thyroid tumors than for benign nodules.

To note about this clone: Its antigen remains unidentified.

The ends were cut back, 7 bases at V and 2 bases at J, with 15 bases in the middle. CDR1 and CDR2 (germline): LNHDA, SQIVND (reference sequence). This CDR3 contains 15 residues. As processed by the authors: Between-group CDR3 differences, defined by clinicopathological status, yielded a distant-metastasis classifier for papillary thyroid cancer. TCRdb re-called clones from the PCR reads using MiXCR. TCRdb, rather than the study authors, made the V and J calls. Counted here are 9,500 to 15,000 clones, around 31% occurring once; the ten biggest clones make up 9.5% to 15%. This receptor was taken from a female donor with papillary thyroid cancer or a benign thyroid nodule (not recorded which). Some clones in this sample may be carry-over from other donors' samples. The chain combines TRBV19 with TRBJ1-3; a weak D match, TRBD1 (5 bases). Sequencing input: tumor tissue. The CDR3 reads CASTRGSLAGNTIYF. For the CDR3, the DNA is TGTGCCAGTACGAGGGGCAGCTTGGCTGGAAACACCATATATTTT.